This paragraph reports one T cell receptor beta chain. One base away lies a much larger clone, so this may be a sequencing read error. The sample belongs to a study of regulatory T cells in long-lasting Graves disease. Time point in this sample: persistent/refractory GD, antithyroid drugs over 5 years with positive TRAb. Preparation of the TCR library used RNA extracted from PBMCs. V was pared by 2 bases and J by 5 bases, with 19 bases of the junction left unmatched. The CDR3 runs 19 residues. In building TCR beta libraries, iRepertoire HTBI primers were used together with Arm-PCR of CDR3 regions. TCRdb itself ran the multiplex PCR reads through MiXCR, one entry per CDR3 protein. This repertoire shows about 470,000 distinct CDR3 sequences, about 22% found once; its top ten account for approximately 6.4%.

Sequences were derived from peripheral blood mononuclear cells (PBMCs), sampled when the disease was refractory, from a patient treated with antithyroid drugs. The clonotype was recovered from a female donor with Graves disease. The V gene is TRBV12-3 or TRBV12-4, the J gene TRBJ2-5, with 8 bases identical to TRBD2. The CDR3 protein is CASSLHGRAVSVAGETQYF. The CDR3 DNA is TGTGCCAGCAGTTTACACGGGAGGGCCGTCTCGGTTGCCGGGGAGACCCAGTACTTC.